This TCR beta chain was sequenced for a study of shared clonotypes between healthy human individuals. For the study at large: The cohort had a couple of women and a few men, ages 18 to 49. Points from the study as a whole: On the whole, naive subsets had larger estimated richness than memory subsets had.

This clone was seen just once. The antigen remains unidentified. The authors distributed each subset's genomic DNA evenly over several immunoSEQ plates. Sequencing was performed with immunoSEQ multiplex PCR; in TCRdb, only in-frame clones are kept and a portion is missing. This table has about 980,000 clones, approximately 80% appearing once. V was pared by 2 bases and J by 2 bases, with 10 bases between. CDR3 length equals 15 residues. The V gene's germline CDR1 is MNHNS and CDR2 SASEGT. The sample taken for sequencing was memory CD4+ T cells sorted from blood. The subset was: CD45RA-negative fraction. This TCR came from a young man in good health. The chain joins TRBV6-1 to TRBJ1-5; possibly TRBD1 for D (6 bases). The CDR3 is CASSEMGGGNQPQHF. CDR3 sequence (DNA): TGTGCCAGCAGTGAAATGGGGGGCGGCAATCAGCCCCAGCATTTT.